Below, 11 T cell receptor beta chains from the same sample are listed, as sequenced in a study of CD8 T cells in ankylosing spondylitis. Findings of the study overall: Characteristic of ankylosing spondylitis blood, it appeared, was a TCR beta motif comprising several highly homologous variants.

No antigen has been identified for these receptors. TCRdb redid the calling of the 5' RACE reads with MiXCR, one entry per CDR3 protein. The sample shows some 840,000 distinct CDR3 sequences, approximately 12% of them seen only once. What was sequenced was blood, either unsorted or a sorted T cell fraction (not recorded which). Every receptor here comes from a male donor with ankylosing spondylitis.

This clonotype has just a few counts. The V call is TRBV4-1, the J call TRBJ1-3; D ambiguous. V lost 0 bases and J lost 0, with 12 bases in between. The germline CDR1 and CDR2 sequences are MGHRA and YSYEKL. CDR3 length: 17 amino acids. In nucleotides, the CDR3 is TGCGCCAGCAGCCAAGATGGATGGACGGACTCTGGAAACACCATATATTTT. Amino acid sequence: CASSQDGWTDSGNTIYF.

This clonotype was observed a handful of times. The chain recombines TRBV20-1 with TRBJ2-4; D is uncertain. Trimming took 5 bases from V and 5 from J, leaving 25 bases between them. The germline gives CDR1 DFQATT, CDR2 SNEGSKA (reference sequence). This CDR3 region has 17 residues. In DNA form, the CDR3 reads TGCAGTGCTTCCTCGGGCCGACGGATGGGGTATGAAAACATTCAGTACTTC. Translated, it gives CSASSGRRMGYENIQYF.

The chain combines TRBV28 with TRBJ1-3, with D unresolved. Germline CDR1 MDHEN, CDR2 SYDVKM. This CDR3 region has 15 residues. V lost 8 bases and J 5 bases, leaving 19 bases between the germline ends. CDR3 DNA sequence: TGTGCCAGCGGAACTCCGGGGATTTCCCGAAACACCATATATTTT. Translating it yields CASGTPGISRNTIYF.

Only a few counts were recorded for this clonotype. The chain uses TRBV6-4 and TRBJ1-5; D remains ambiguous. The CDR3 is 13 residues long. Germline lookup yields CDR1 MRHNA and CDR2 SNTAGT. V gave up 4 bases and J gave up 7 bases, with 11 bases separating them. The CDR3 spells CASSVTVRQPQHF. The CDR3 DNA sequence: TGTGCCAGCAGTGTTACAGTGAGGCAGCCCCAGCATTTT.

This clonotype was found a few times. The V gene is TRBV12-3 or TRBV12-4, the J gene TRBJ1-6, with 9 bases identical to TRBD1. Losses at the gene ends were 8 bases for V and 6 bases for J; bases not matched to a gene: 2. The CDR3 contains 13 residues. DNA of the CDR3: TGTGCCAGCGGGACAGGGCTTAATTCACCCCTCCACTTT. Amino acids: CASGTGLNSPLHF.

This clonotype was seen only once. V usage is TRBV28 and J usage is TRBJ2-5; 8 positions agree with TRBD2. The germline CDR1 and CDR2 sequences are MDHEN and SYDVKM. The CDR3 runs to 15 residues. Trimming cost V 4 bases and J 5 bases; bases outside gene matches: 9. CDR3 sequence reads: CASSSVGAGVETQYF. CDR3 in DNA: TGTGCCAGCAGTTCCGTTGGAGCGGGAGTCGAGACCCAGTACTTC.

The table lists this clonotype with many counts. The CDR3 is CASSGGRVEQYF. The CDR3 nucleotides read TGCGCCAGCAGCGGGGGACGCGTCGAGCAGTACTTC. This chain joins TRBV5-1 and TRBJ2-7, with D perhaps being TRBD1 or TRBD2 (5 bases each). This CDR3 comprises 12 residues. V dropped 4 bases and J dropped 6 bases, with 11 bases sitting between them. Germline CDR1 and CDR2: SGHRS and YFSETQ.

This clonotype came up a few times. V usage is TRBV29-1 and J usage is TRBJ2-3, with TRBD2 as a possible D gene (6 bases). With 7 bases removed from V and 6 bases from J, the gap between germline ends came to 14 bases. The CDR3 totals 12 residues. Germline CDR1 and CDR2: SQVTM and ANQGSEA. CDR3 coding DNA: TGCAGCGCTGGGCCGGCGGGGGATACGCAGTATTTT. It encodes CSAGPAGDTQYF.

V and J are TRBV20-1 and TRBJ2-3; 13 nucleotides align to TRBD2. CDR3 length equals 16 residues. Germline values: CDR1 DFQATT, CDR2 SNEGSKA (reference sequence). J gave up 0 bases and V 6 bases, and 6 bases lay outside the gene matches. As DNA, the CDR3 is TGCAGTGCCCCGACTAGCGGGAGGTGGAGCACAGATACGCAGTATTTT. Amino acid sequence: CSAPTSGRWSTDTQYF.

Here the CDR3 reads CAINPGGDTEQYF. CDR3 bases: TGTGCCATCAACCCTGGGGGGGATACCGAGCAGTACTTC. The rearrangement links TRBV10-3 to TRBJ2-7; 7 positions agree with TRBD2. Per germline, CDR1 ENHRY and CDR2 SYGVKD. The CDR3 sequence is 13 residues long. J gave up 6 bases and V 7 bases, and 9 bases lay outside the gene matches.

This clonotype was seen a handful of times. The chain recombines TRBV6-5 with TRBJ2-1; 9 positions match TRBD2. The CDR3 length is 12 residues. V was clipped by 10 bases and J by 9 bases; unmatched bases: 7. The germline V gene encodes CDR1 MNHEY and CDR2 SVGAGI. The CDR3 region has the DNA TGTGCCACCCGTAGCGGGAGAGGTGAGCAGTTCTTC. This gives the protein CATRSGRGEQFF.